What follows are 14 T cell receptor beta chains derived from one specimen sequenced in a study of blood T cell repertoires in COVID-19. Libraries were prepared by immunoSEQ multiplex PCR; TCRdb keeps only in-frame clonotypes and omits some of them. The repertoire has fewer than 250,000 clones, 80% to 90% of them found once; the top ten carry less than 3.5%. Sequencing input: peripheral blood. Every receptor here comes from a middle-aged man with active or convalescent COVID-19.

The chain joins TRBV11-2 to TRBJ2-5, with 11 bases fitting TRBD1. The CDR3 runs to 15 residues. Germline V gene lookup returns CDR1 SGHAT and CDR2 FQNNGV. After removal of 4 bases from V and 5 bases from J, the junction contained 6 bases not matched to a gene. The CDR3: CASSSGQGGGETQYF. The CDR3 bases are TGTGCCAGCAGCTCGGGACAGGGGGGCGGCGAGACCCAGTACTTC.

This chain uses TRBV19 with TRBJ1-2; TRBD1 matches at 7 bases. Germline CDR1 reads LNHDA; CDR2 reads SQIVND (reference sequence). V was clipped by 3 bases and J by 2 bases; unmatched bases: 3. This CDR3 has 14 amino acids. The CDR3 DNA sequence: TGTGCCAGTAGTATTGCGACAGGGAACTATGGCTACACCTTC. This gives the protein CASSIATGNYGYTF.

This clone was counted a few times. V usage is TRBV4-1 and J usage is TRBJ2-3; maybe TRBD1 (6 bases). The CDR3 spans 18 residues. Trimming pared 1 base from V and 2 bases from J, leaving 19 bases between. Per the germline V gene, CDR1 is MGHRA and CDR2 is YSYEKL. The CDR3 DNA is TGCGCCAGCAGCCAAGGTGGGGGCTTAATTCCCAACACAGATACGCAGTATTTT. This codes for CASSQGGGLIPNTDTQYF.

This clone was found once. This chain uses TRBV3-1 (or the pseudogene TRBV3-2) with TRBJ1-1; a weak D match, TRBD1 (6 bases). The CDR3 is made up of 14 amino acids. The V and J ends lost 7 bases and 3 bases respectively, with 15 bases between them. Germline CDR1 and CDR2: LGHDT and YNNKEL (reference sequence). CDR3 DNA: TGTGCCAGCACCCGGTTGGGGGCAGACACTGAAGCTTTCTTT. Translated: CASTRLGADTEAFF.

This clone came up a few times. The genes are TRBV6-5 and TRBJ2-7, with TRBD2 identical over 12 bases. The CDR3 extends over 14 amino acids. Per the germline V gene, CDR1 is MNHEY and CDR2 is SVGAGI. V was clipped by 6 bases and J by 1 base; unmatched bases: 1. CDR3 in amino acids: CASSLAGGSYEQYF. CDR3 bases: TGTGCCAGCAGCCTAGCGGGAGGGTCCTACGAGCAGTACTTC.

The rearrangement uses TRBV7-2 and TRBJ1-5, with D hard to call. The V and J ends lost 5 bases and 5 bases respectively, with 13 bases between them. CDR3 length equals 14 residues. From germline, CDR1 is SGHTA and CDR2 FQGNSA. This chain's CDR3 is CASSLREIDQPQHF. CDR3 coding DNA: TGTGCCAGCAGCCTACGGGAGATCGATCAGCCCCAGCATTTT. The full variable domain, with the rest looked up from reference TRBV7-2 and TRBJ1-5, is GAGVSQSPSNKVTEKGKDVELRCDPISGHTALYWYRQSLGQGLEFLIYFQGNSAPDKSGLPSDRFSAERTGGSVSTLTIQRTQQEDSAVYLCASSLREIDQPQHFGDGTRLSIL.

This rearrangement joins TRBV7-9 to TRBJ2-7; a possible D gene is TRBD1 (6 bases). From germline, CDR1 is SEHNR and CDR2 FQNEAQ (reference sequence). The V end was cut by 1 base, the J end by 6 bases, with 16 bases between. The CDR3 sequence is 15 residues long. As DNA, the CDR3 is TGTGCCAGCAGCTTAGTATCAGGGGCCCGGGGCGAGCAGTACTTC. Protein sequence: CASSLVSGARGEQYF.

A few counts support this clone. The rearrangement uses TRBV6-1 and TRBJ2-7, with a weak D call TRBD2 (6 bases). CDR1 is MNHNS and CDR2 is SASEGT in the germline V gene. The CDR3 runs to 12 residues. V lost 3 bases and J 6 bases, leaving 9 bases between the germline ends. The CDR3 is CASSERGIEQYF. The CDR3 DNA is TGTGCCAGCAGTGAGCGCGGGATCGAGCAGTACTTC.

The chain joins TRBV28 to TRBJ1-5; D gene uncertain. V was shortened by 6 bases and J by 4 bases, with 16 bases between the two germline ends. CDR3 length: 15 amino acids. The germline V gene has CDR1 MDHEN and CDR2 SYDVKM. CDR3 loop: CASSQTRTGNQPQHF. For the CDR3, the DNA is TGTGCCAGCAGCCAGACCCGGACGGGGAATCAGCCCCAGCATTTT. Full variable domain (rest looked up from reference TRBV28 and TRBJ1-5): DVKVTQSSRYLVKRTGEKVFLECVQDMDHENMFWYRQDPGLGLRLIYFSYDVKMKEKGDIPEGYSVSREKKERFSLILESASTNQTSMYLCASSQTRTGNQPQHFGDGTRLSIL.

The V call is TRBV28, the J call TRBJ1-1, with no clear D. Germline V gene data show CDR1 as MDHEN and CDR2 as SYDVKM. The germline V and J ends were trimmed by 7 bases and 4 bases, with 19 bases remaining between them. The CDR3 is 15 amino acids. CDR3 amino acids: CASIVILGLITEAFF. CDR3 coding DNA: TGTGCCAGCATTGTCATTCTTGGGCTCATCACTGAAGCTTTCTTT.

In DNA form, the CDR3 reads TGTGCCAGCCCCACTCTACCCGACAGGGCGAACACCGGGGAGCTGTTTTTT. Residues: CASPTLPDRANTGELFF. V gene TRBV27 combines with J gene TRBJ2-2; the match to TRBD1 covers 7 bases. The CDR3 totals 17 residues. In germline, CDR1 is MNHEY, CDR2 SMNVEV (reference sequence). V lost 8 bases, J lost 0 bases, and 12 bases stayed unmatched.

The V and J genes are TRBV12-5 and TRBJ1-4, with D possibly being TRBD1 (6 bases). The CDR3 has 13 amino acids. The V gene's germline CDR1 is LGHNT and CDR2 FRNRAP. Trimming pared 6 bases from V and 2 bases from J, leaving 7 bases between. CDR3 sequence: CASGGATNEKLFF. The CDR3 bases are TGTGCTAGTGGGGGGGCGACTAATGAAAAACTGTTTTTT. Combining the CDR3 with reference TRBV12-5 and TRBJ1-4 gives the whole variable domain DARVTQTPRHKVTEMGQEVTMRCQPILGHNTVFWYRQTMMQGLELLAYFRNRAPLDDSGMPKDRFSAEMPDATLATLKIQPSEPRDSAVYFCASGGATNEKLFFGSGTQLSVL.

The chain carries TRBV4-1 and TRBJ2-7, with 9 bases fitting TRBD2. V was pared by 3 bases and J by 0 bases, with 9 bases of the junction left unmatched. Per germline, CDR1 MGHRA and CDR2 YSYEKL. The CDR3 is 17 amino acids. CDR3 residues: CASSHPTSGGFSYEQYF. The CDR3 nucleotides read TGCGCCAGCAGCCACCCGACTAGCGGAGGGTTCTCCTACGAGCAGTACTTC.

The chain couples TRBV28 to TRBJ2-7; 15 positions agree with TRBD2. The V gene end was trimmed by 6 bases and the J gene end by 5 bases; junction bases not matched to a gene: 8. The CDR3 runs to 16 residues. In germline, CDR1 is MDHEN, CDR2 SYDVKM. This CDR3 is CASSTWGLAGGDEQYF. The CDR3 nucleotides read TGTGCCAGCAGCACCTGGGGACTAGCGGGAGGCGACGAGCAGTACTTC.